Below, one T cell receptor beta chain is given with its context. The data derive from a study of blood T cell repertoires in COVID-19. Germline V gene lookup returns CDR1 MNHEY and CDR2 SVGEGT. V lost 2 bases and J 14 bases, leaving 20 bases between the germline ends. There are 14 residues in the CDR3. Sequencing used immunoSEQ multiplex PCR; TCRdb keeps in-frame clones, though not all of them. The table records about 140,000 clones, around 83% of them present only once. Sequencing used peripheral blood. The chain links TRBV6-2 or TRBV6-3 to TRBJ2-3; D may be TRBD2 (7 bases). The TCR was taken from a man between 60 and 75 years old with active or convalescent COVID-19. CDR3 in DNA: TGTGCCAGCAGTTACGGGGGGGGCCCCACGCAGTTGTATTTT. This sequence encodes CASSYGGGPTQLYF.